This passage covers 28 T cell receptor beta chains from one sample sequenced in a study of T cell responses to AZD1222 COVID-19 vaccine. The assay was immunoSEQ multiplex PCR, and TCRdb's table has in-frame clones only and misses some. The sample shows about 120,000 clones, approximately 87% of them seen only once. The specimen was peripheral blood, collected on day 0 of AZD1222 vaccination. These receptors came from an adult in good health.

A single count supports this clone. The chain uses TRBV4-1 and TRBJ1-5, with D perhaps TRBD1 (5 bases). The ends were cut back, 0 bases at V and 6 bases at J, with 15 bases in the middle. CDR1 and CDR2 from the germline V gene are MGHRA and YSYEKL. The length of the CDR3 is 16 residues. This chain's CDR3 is CASSQDFGGAGQPQHF. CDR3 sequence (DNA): TGCGCCAGCAGCCAAGATTTTGGAGGGGCTGGTCAGCCCCAGCATTTT.

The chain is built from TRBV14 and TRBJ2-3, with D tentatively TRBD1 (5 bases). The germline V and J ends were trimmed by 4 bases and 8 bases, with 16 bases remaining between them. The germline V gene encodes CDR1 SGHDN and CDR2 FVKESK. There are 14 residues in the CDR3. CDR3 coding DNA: TGTGCCAGCAGCCTTAGTCCAACAGGAGTTACGCAGTATTTT. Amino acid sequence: CASSLSPTGVTQYF. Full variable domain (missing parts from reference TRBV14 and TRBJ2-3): EAGVTQFPSHSVIEKGQTVTLRCDPISGHDNLYWYRRVMGKEIKFLLHFVKESKQDESGMPNNRFLAERTGGTYSTLKVQPAELEDSGVYFCASSLSPTGVTQYFGPGTRLTVL.

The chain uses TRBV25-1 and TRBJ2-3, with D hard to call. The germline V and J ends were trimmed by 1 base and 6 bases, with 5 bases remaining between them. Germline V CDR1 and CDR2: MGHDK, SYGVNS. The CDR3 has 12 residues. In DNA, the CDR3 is TGTGCCAGCAGTGAATTTCCGGATACGCAGTATTTT. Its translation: CASSEFPDTQYF.

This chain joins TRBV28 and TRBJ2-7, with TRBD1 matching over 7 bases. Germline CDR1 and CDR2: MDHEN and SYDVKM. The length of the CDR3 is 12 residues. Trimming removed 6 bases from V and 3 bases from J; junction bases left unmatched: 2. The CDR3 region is CASRQGDYEQYF. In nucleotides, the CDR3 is TGTGCCAGCAGGCAGGGGGACTACGAGCAGTACTTC.

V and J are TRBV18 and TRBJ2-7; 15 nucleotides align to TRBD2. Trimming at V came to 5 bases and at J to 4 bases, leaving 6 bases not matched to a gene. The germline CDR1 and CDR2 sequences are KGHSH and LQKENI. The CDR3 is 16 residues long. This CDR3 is CASSEGLAGGGYEQYF. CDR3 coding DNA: TGTGCCAGCTCAGAGGGACTAGCGGGAGGAGGATACGAGCAGTACTTC.

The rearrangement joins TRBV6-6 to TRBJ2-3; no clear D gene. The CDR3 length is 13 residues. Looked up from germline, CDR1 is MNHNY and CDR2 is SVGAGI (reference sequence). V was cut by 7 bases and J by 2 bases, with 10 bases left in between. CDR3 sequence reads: CASTVEDTDTQYF. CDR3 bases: TGTGCCAGCACCGTTGAGGACACAGATACGCAGTATTTT.

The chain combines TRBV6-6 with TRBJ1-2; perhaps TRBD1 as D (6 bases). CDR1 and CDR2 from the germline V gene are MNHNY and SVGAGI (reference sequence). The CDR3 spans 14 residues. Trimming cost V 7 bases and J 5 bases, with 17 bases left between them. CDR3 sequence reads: CASTLGGASYGYTF. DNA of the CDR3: TGTGCCAGCACCCTGGGGGGGGCGTCATATGGCTACACCTTC.

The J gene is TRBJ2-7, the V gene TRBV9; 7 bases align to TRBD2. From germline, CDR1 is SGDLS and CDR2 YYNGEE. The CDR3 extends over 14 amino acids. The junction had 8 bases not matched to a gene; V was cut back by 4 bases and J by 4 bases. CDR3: CASSPSGSGYEQYF. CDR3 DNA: TGTGCCAGCAGCCCCTCAGGTAGCGGGTACGAGCAGTACTTC.

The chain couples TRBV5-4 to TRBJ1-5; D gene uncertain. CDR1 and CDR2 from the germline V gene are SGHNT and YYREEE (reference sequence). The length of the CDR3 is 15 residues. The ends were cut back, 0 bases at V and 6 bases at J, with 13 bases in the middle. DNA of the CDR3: TGTGCCAGCAGCTTGGGCGGCTCTGAGATTCAGCCCCAGCATTTT. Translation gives CASSLGGSEIQPQHF.

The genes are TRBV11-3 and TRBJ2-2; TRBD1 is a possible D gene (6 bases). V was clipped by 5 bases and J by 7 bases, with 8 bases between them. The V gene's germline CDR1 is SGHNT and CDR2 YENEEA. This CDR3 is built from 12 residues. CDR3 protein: CASSRTDGELFF. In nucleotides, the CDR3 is TGTGCCAGCAGCCGGACAGACGGGGAGCTGTTTTTT.

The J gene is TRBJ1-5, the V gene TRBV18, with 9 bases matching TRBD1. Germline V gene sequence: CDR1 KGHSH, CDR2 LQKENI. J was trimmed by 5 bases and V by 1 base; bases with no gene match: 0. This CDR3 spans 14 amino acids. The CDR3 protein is CASSPRTGDQPQHF. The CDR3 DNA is TGTGCCAGCTCACCACGGACAGGGGATCAGCCCCAGCATTTT.

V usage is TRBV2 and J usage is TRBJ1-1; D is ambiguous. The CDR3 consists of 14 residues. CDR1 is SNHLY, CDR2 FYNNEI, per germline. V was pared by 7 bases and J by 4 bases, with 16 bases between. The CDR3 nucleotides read TGTGCCAGCACCAAGGTCGGACGAAGCACTGAAGCTTTCTTT. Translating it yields CASTKVGRSTEAFF.

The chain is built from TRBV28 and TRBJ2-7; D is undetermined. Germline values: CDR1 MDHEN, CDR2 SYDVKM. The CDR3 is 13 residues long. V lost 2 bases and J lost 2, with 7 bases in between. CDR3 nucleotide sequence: TGTGCCAGCAGTTTAGGGCAGCCCTACGAGCAGTACTTC. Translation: CASSLGQPYEQYF. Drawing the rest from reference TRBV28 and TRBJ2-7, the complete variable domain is DVKVTQSSRYLVKRTGEKVFLECVQDMDHENMFWYRQDPGLGLRLIYFSYDVKMKEKGDIPEGYSVSREKKERFSLILESASTNQTSMYLCASSLGQPYEQYFGPGTRLTVT.

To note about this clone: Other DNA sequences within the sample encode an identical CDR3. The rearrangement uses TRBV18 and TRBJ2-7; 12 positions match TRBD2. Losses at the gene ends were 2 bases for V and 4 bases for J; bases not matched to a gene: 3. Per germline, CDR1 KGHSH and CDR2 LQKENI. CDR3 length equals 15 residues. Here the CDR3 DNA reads TGTGCCAGCTCACCAGGACTAGCGGGATCTTACGAGCAGTACTTC. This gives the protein CASSPGLAGSYEQYF.

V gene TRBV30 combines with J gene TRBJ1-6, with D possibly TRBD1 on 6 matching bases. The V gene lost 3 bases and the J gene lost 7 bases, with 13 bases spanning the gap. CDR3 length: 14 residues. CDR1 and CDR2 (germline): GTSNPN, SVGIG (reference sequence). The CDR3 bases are TGTGCCTGGAGGCTGGCAAGGGGGAATTCACCCCTCCACTTT. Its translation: CAWRLARGNSPLHF.

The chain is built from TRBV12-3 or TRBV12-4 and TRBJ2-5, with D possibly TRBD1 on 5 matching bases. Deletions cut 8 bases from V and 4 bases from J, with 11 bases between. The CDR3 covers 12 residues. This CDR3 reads CASGQQGETQYF. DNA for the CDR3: TGTGCCAGCGGTCAGCAGGGAGAGACCCAGTACTTC.

CDR3 coding DNA: TGTGCCAGTGTTTGGGACAGGGGAAATTCACCCCTCCACTTT. Residues: CASVWDRGNSPLHF. V usage is TRBV2 and J usage is TRBJ1-6; 10 bases agree with TRBD1. V lost 9 bases, J lost 7 bases, and 6 bases stayed unmatched. This CDR3 is built from 14 residues. Germline V gene data show CDR1 as SNHLY and CDR2 as FYNNEI.

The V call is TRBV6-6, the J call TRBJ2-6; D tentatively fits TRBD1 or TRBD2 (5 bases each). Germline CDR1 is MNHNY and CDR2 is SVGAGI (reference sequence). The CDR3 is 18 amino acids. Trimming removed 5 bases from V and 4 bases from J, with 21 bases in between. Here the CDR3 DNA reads TGTGCCAGCAGTCCCCTGAGGGGCCCCCTCTCCGGGGCCAACGTCCTGACTTTC. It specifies CASSPLRGPLSGANVLTF.

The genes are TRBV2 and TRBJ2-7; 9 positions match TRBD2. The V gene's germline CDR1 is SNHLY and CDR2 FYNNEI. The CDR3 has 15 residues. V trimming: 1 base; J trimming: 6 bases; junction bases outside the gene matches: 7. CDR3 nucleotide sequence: TGTGCCAGCAGTGAAGTGGCGGGAGGGGCCAGCGAGCAGTACTTC. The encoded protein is CASSEVAGGASEQYF.

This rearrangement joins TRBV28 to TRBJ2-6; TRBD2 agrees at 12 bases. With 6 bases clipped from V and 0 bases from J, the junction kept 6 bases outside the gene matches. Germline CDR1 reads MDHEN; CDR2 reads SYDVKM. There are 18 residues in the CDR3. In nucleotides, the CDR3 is TGTGCCAGCAGCGCTAGCGGGAGGGCCATCTCTGGGGCCAACGTCCTGACTTTC. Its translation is CASSASGRAISGANVLTF.

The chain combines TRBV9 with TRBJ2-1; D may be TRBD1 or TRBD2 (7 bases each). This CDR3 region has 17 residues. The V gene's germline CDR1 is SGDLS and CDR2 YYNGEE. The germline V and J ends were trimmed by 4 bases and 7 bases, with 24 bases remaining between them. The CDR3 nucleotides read TGTGCCAGCAGCCCGACTTATCGGCCAGGGGGGGGAAATGAGCAGTTCTTC. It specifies CASSPTYRPGGGNEQFF.

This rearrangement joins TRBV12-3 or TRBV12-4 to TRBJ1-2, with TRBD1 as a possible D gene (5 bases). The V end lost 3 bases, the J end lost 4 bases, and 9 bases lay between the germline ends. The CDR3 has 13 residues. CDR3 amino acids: CASSFAGGYGYTF. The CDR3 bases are TGTGCCAGCAGTTTTGCGGGGGGCTATGGCTACACCTTC.

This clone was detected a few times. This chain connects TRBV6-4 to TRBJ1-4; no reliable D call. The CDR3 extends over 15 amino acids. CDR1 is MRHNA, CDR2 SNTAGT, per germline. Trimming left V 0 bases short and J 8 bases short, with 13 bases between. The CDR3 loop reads CASSDSASRREKLFF. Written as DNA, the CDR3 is TGTGCCAGCAGTGACTCGGCCAGCAGGCGCGAAAAACTGTTTTTT.

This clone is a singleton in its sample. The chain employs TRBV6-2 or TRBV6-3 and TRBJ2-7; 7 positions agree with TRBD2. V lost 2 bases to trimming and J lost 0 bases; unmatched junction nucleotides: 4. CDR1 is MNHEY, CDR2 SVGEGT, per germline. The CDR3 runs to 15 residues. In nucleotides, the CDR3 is TGTGCCAGCAGTTACGCTAGCGGAAGCTCCTACGAGCAGTACTTC. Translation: CASSYASGSSYEQYF.

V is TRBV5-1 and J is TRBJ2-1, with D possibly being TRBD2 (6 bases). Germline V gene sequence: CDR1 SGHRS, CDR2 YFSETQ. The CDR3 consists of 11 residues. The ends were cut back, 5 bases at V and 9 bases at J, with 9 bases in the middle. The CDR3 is CASSDGGEQFF. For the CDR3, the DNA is TGCGCCAGCAGTGACGGGGGTGAGCAGTTCTTC.

CDR3: CASSSRQPSSYNEQFF. CDR3 nucleotides: TGTGCCAGTAGTAGTCGACAGCCGAGCTCCTACAATGAGCAGTTCTTC. V usage is TRBV19 and J usage is TRBJ2-1, with D perhaps matching TRBD1 (5 bases). Germline values: CDR1 LNHDA, CDR2 SQIVND (reference sequence). V dropped 4 bases and J dropped 0 bases, with 13 bases sitting between them. The CDR3 sequence is 16 residues long.

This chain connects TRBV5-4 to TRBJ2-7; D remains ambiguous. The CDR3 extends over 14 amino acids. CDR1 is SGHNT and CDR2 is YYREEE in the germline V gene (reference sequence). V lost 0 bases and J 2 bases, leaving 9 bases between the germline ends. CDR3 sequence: CASSLVAGPYEQYF. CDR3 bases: TGTGCCAGCAGCTTGGTTGCAGGCCCCTACGAGCAGTACTTC.

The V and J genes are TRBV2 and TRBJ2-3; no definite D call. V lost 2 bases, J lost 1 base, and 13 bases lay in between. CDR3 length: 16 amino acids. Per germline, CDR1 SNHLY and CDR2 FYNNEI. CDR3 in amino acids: CASSESAALGTDTQYF. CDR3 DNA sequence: TGTGCCAGCAGTGAATCGGCGGCCCTCGGCACAGATACGCAGTATTTT.